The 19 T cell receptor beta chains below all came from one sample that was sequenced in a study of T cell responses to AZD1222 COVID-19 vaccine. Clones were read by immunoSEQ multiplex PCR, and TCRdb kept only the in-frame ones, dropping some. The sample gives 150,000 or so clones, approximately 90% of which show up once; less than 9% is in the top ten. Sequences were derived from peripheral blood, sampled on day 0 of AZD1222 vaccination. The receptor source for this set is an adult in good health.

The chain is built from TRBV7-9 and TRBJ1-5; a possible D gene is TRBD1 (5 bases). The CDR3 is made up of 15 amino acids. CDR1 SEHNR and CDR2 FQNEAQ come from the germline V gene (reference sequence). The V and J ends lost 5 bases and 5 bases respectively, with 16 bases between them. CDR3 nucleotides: TGTGCCAGCAGCCCCTGGGGGGGGTCCGATCAGCCCCAGCATTTT. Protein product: CASSPWGGSDQPQHF.

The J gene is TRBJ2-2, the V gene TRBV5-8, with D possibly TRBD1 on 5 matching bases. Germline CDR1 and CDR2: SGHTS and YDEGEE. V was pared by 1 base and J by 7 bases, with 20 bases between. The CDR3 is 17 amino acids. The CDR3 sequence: CASSLSPTAGIGGELFF. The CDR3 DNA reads TGTGCCAGCAGCTTGAGCCCCACGGCAGGGATTGGCGGGGAGCTGTTTTTT.

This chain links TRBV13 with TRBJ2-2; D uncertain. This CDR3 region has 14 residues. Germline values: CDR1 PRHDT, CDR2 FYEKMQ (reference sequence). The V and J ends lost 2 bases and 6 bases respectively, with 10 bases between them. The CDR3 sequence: CASSLTLRSGELFF. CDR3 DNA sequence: TGTGCCAGCAGCTTAACGCTCCGTTCCGGGGAGCTGTTTTTT.

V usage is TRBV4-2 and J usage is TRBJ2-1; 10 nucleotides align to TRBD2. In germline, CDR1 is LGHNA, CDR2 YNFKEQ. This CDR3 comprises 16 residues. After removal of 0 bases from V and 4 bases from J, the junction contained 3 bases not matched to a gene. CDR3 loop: CASSQEWTSGYNEQFF. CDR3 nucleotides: TGTGCCAGCAGCCAAGAATGGACTAGCGGATACAATGAGCAGTTCTTC.

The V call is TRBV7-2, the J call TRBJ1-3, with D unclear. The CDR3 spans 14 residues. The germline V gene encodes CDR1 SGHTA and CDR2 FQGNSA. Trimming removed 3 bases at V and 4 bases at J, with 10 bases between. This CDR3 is CASSFPHLGNTIYF. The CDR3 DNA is TGTGCCAGCAGCTTCCCACACTTAGGAAACACCATATATTTT.

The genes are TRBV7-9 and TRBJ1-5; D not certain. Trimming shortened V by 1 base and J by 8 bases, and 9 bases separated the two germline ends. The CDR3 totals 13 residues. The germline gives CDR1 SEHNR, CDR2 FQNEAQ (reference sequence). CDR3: CASSLDGVKPQHF. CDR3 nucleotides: TGTGCCAGCAGCTTAGACGGCGTCAAGCCCCAGCATTTT. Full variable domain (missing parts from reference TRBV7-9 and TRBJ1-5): DTGVSQNPRHKITKRGQNVTFRCDPISEHNRLYWYRQTLGQGPEFLTYFQNEAQLEKSRLLSDRFSAERPKGSFSTLEIQRTEQGDSAMYLCASSLDGVKPQHFGDGTRLSIL.

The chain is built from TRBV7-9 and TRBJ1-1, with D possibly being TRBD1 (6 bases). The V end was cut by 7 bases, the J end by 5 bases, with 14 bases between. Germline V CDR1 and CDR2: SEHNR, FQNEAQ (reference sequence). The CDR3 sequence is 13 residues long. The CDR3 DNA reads TGTGCCAGCACCGAGGCAGGGGAGACTGAAGCTTTCTTT. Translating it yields CASTEAGETEAFF.

The CDR3 loop reads CASSQAAGPNYGYTF. The CDR3 DNA reads TGTGCCAGCAGTCAGGCGGCAGGACCAAACTATGGCTACACCTTC. This chain connects TRBV6-4 to TRBJ1-2; D is ambiguous. V was pared by 5 bases and J by 2 bases, with 15 bases between. The CDR3 loop spans 15 amino acids. Germline V gene data show CDR1 as MRHNA and CDR2 as SNTAGT.

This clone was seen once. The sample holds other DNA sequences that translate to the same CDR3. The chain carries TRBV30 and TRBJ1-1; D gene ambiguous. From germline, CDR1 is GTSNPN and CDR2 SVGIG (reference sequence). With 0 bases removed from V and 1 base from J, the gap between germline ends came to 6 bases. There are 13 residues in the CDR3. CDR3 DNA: TGTGCCTGGAGTGTAAGGGAGAACACTGAAGCTTTCTTT. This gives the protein CAWSVRENTEAFF.

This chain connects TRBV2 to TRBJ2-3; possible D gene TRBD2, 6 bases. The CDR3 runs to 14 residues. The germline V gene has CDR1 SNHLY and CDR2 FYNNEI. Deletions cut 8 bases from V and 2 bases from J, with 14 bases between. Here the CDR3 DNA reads TGTGCCAGCGGGAAAGCGGGCCCCACAGATACGCAGTATTTT. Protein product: CASGKAGPTDTQYF. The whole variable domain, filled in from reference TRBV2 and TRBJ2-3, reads EPEVTQTPSHQVTQMGQEVILRCVPISNHLYFYWYRQILGQKVEFLVSFYNNEISEKSEIFDDQFSVERPDGSNFTLKIRSTKLEDSAMYFCASGKAGPTDTQYFGPGTRLTVL.

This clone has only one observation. CDR3 sequence (DNA): TGTGCCAGCAGCCCCGACCAGACCCAGTACTTC. The encoded protein is CASSPDQTQYF. The J gene is TRBJ2-5, the V gene TRBV7-9; D uncertain. In germline, CDR1 is SEHNR, CDR2 FQNEAQ (reference sequence). Trimming pared 5 bases from V and 6 bases from J, leaving 7 bases between. This CDR3 spans 11 amino acids.

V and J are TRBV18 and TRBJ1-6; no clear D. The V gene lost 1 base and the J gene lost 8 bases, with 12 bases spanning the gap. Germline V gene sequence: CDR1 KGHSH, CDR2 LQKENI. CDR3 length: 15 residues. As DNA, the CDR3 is TGTGCCAGCTCACCACAGCCATCCGTGGATTCACCCCTCCACTTT. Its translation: CASSPQPSVDSPLHF.

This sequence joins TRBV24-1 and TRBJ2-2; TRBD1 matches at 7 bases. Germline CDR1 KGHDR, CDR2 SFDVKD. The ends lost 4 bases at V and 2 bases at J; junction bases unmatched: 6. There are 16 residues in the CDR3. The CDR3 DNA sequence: TGTGCCACCAGTGAACACCGGGACAGCAACACCGGGGAGCTGTTTTTT. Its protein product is CATSEHRDSNTGELFF.

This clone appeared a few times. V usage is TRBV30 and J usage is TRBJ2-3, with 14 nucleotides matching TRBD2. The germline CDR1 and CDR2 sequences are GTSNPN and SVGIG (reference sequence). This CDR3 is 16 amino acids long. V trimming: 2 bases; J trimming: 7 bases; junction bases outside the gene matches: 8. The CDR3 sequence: CAWSPTSGGAKYTQYF. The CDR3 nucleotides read TGTGCCTGGAGTCCGACTAGCGGGGGGGCCAAGTATACGCAGTATTTT.

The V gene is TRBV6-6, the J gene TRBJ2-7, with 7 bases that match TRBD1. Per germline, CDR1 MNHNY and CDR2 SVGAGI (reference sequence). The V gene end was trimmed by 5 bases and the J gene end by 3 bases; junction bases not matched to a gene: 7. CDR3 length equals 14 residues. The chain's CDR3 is CASSRQGDNYEQYF. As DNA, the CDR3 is TGTGCCAGCAGTCGACAGGGAGATAACTACGAGCAGTACTTC.

The CDR3 DNA follows: TGTGCCAGCAGCCAAGTGAGACTAGCGGGGCCAAATCCTCAAGAGACCCAGTACTTC. Translated, it gives CASSQVRLAGPNPQETQYF. The chain carries TRBV3-1 (or the pseudogene TRBV3-2) and TRBJ2-5; 11 bases agree with TRBD2. CDR1 is LGHDT, CDR2 YNNKEL, per germline (reference sequence). Unmatched junction bases numbered 12, after V lost 1 base and J lost 2 bases. CDR3 length equals 19 residues.

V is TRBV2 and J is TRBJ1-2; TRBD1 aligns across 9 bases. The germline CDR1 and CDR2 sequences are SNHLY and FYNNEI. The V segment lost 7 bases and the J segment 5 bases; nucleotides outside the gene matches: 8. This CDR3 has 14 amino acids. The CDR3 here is CASKMGQGEYGYTF. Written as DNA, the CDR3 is TGTGCCAGCAAGATGGGACAGGGAGAATATGGCTACACCTTC.

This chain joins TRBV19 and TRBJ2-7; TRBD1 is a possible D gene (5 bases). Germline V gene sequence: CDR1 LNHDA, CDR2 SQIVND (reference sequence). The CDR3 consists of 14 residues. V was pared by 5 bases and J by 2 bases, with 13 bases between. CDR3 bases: TGTGCCAGTAGTGGCCAGGGTACCCCCTACGAGCAGTACTTC. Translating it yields CASSGQGTPYEQYF.

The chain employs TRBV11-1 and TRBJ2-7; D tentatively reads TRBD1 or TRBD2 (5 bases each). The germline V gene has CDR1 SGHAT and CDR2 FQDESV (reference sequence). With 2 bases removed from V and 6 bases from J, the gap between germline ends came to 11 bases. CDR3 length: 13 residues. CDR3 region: CASSLLGRLEQYF. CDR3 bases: TGTGCCAGCAGCTTACTGGGACGTCTCGAGCAGTACTTC. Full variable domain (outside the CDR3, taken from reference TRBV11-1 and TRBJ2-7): EAEVAQSPRYKITEKSQAVAFWCDPISGHATLYWYRQILGQGPELLVQFQDESVVDDSQLPKDRFSAERLKGVDSTLKIQPAELGDSAMYLCASSLLGRLEQYFGPGTRLTVT.